This T cell receptor (beta chain) stems from a study of T cell responses to AZD1222 COVID-19 vaccine. Findings of the study overall: Nearly half of spike-specific TCRs reportedly target variant regions that are unmutated in the B.1.351 and B.1.1.7 variants. The CD4 TCRs associated with vaccination extended across spike and predominated at 160-218 and 743-854. Just six AZD1222 recipients were seropositive at baseline.

Trimming took 1 base from V and 7 from J, leaving 8 bases between them. The CDR3 sequence is 14 residues long. Germline lookup yields CDR1 SEHNR and CDR2 FQNEAQ (reference sequence). Profiled with immunoSEQ multiplex PCR; TCRdb holds only in-frame clones, not every one. The data contain roughly 70,000 clones, roughly four fifths of them singletons. Remarks on this clone: Its target is not known. Other DNA sequences in the sample encode the same CDR3.

The TCR sequence derives from an adult in good health. The sample consisted of peripheral blood, taken on day 0 of AZD1222 vaccination. V gene TRBV7-9 combines with J gene TRBJ1-6; the D gene is possibly TRBD1 (5 bases). The CDR3 spells CASSLVQGNSPLHF. The CDR3 DNA reads TGTGCCAGCAGCTTAGTCCAGGGCAATTCACCCCTCCACTTT.